This TCR beta chain was recovered during a study of blood T cell repertoires in COVID-19. Background on the study: The study drew acute and convalescent COVID-19 samples from the United States, Italy and Spain. Sources were T cells, B-cell-depleted T cells, or PBMCs; the material itself was cDNA or gDNA.

Per the original methods: Amplified reference gene primers provided the basis for estimating nucleated cell counts. Clones were sequenced by immunoSEQ multiplex PCR, and TCRdb holds only the in-frame ones, with some missing. V and J calls plus clone size are reproduced from that table; the DNA served to infer D and trimming. This sample has about 200,000 clones, with almost 85% found just once. Seattle patient enrollment occurred during active infection, with longitudinal follow-up thereafter. CDR1 and CDR2 (germline): MNHNY, SVGAGI (reference sequence). The CDR3 loop spans 15 amino acids. Trimming stripped 6 bases from V and 4 bases from J, with 19 bases between.

Sequences were obtained from peripheral blood. This chain links TRBV6-6 with TRBJ2-7; D gene uncertain. This sequence originates from a woman aged 70-85 years with COVID-19, enrolled during active disease. The CDR3 DNA sequence: TGTGCCAGCAGCCCATACTCCGTCTATCTGTACGAGCAGTACTTC. It codes for CASSPYSVYLYEQYF.